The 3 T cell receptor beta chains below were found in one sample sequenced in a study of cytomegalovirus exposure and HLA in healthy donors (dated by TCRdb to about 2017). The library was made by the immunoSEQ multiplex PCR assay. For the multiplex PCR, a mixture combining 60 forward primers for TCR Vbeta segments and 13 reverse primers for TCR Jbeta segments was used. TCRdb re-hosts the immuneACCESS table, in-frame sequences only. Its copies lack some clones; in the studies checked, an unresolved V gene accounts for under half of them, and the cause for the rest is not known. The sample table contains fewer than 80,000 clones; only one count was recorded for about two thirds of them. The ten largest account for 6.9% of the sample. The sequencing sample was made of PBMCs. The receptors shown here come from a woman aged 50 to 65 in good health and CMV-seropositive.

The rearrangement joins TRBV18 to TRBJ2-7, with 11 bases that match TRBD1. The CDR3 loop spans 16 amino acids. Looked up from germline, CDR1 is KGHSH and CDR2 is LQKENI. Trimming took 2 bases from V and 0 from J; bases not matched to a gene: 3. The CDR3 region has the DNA TGTGCCAGCTCACCAACGGGACAGGGGGTCTCCTACGAGCAGTACGTC. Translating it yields CASSPTGQGVSYEQYV.

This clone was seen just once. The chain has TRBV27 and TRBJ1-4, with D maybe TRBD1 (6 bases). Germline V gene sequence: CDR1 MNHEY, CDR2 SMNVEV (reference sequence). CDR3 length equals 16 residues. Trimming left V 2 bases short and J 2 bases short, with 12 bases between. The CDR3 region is CASSLKTGWTNEKLFF. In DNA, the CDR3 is TGTGCCAGCAGTTTAAAAACAGGGTGGACTAATGAAAAACTGTTTTTT.

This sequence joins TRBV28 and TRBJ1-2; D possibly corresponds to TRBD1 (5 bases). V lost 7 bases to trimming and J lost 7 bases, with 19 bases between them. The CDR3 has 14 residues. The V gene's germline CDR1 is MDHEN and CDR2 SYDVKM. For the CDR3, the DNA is TGTGCCAGCATCGGAACCGGGACTCGACGTGGCTACACCTTC. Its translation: CASIGTGTRRGYTF.